This T cell receptor beta chain was observed in a study of blood T cell repertoires in COVID-19. Study summary: The analysed material was cDNA or gDNA that came from T cells, B-cell-depleted T cells, or PBMCs.

In germline, CDR1 is SGHDT, CDR2 YYEEEE. V lost 1 base and J lost 4; bases outside the gene matches: 6. The CDR3 loop spans 15 amino acids. Researchers sorted participants into cohorts using their self-reported clinical history. As originally analysed: Estimation of nucleated cell counts was performed using reference gene primer amplification. Sequencing used immunoSEQ multiplex PCR; TCRdb keeps in-frame clones, though not all of them. V and J calls and clone size are as listed in that table; D and trimming were resolved from the DNA. This sample has around 170,000 clones; around 84% occur once, and the top ten carry approximately 8%.

The rearrangement uses TRBV5-6 and TRBJ2-5, with 8 bases lining up with TRBD1. The sample comprised PBMCs or T cells enriched from blood (not recorded which). The TCR was taken from a woman in her forties or fifties who had recovered from COVID-19. CDR3 DNA sequence: TGTGCCAGCAGCTTGCCCGGACAGGGCTTAGAGACCCAGTACTTC. Its translation is CASSLPGQGLETQYF.